The T cell receptor (beta chain) under discussion was sequenced for a study of blood T cell repertoires in COVID-19 (dated by TCRdb to 2018 to 2021). Study-wide context: Collaborator samples came from the United States, Italy and Spain and covered acute and convalescent phases of COVID-19. The material from the prospective study consisted of cDNA or gDNA derived from T cells, B-cell-depleted T cells, or PBMCs. The dataset comprised deeply sampled blood TCRbeta repertoires from subjects exposed to, actively infected with, or recovered from COVID-19. The repertoires were made available in a free public database intended to serve as a resource for research on the immune response to SARS-CoV-2. Samples were obtained from the ongoing ImmuneRACE study (first 160 participants) and from some 1,300 subjects provided by 6 global collaborators. A de-identified subject ID, COVID-19 status, age in years and sex were almost always included in the sample metadata. Where HLA class I and class II types were available, the types were taken from metadata supplied by the sample provider, not from assay-based typing.

In regard to this clone: Its antigen specificity is not known. Qualities for individual bases were not recorded, and no much larger clone is one base off.

In the prospective study, participants were about 18 to 95 years old, resided in 25 or so geographic areas of the United States, and were enrolled through a virtual design. To assign participants to cohorts, the prospective study relied on clinical history that participants themselves reported in a screening survey and a study questionnaire. Exposed participants were defined as having been in contact with someone with a PCR-confirmed or clinician-diagnosed COVID-19 case within 2 weeks of study entry. In the prospective study, mobile phlebotomists collected whole blood, serum and a nasopharyngeal or oropharyngeal swab from each participant. Participants in the prospective study had the option to provide additional blood draws and questionnaires over a roughly two-month period. Prospective study blood samples were shipped either frozen or at room temperature before DNA extraction. TCRbeta CDR3 regions were amplified from genomic DNA using the immunoSEQ Assay, a bias-controlled multiplex PCR. The authors processed their data as follows. The number of nucleated cells in each sample was estimated by amplification of reference gene primers within the assay. Sequence reads were collapsed and filtered to measure the absolute abundance of every unique TCRbeta CDR3 rearrangement. Productive Simpson clonality was computed per sample as the square root of Simpson's diversity index over productive rearrangements. TCRdb stores this immuneACCESS table with in-frame sequences only. Part of the clones is absent; in the studies checked, under half of the shortfall reflects unresolved V genes, and no reason is known for the rest. That table gives V, J and clone size, and the DNA gave D and trimming. The sample includes approximately 310,000 clones, with roughly 85% observed a single time. Around 1.9% of the sample belongs to the ten largest clones.

Here is what the overall study found, with its caveats: The quantity of clinical and demographic metadata differed by source and by participant and was supplied without curation.

Trimming at the junction amounts to 10 bases on V and 2 bases on J, and the germline ends lie 12 bases apart. From a lookup of the germline V gene, CDR1 and CDR2 are MNHEY and SVGAGI. The CDR3 spans 13 residues, from the cysteine through the phenylalanine. Kept here is only the CDR3 DNA, which spans 39 bases and is read in frame from base 1. The specimen sequenced was PBMCs or T cells enriched from blood (not recorded which). The sequence is built from TRBV6-5 and TRBJ1-5, and TRBD1 may be the D gene, going by 6 matching bases. The receptor was derived from a woman aged 25 to 39 who had been exposed to COVID-19. The CDR3 protein: CATRGGGNQPQHF. The bases are TGTGCCACCAGGGGAGGTGGCAATCAGCCCCAGCATTTT.